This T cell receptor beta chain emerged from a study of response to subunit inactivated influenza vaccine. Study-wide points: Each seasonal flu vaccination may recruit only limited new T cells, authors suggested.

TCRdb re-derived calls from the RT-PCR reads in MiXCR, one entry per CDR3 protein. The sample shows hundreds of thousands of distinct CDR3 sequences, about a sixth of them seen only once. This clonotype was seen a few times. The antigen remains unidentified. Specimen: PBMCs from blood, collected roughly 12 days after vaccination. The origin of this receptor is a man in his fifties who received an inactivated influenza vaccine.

CDR3 coding DNA: TGTGCCAGCAGCCAAGAAGATTGGGGTAGCCGGCGCGAGCAGTACTTC. Its protein is CASSQEDWGSRREQYF. The V gene is TRBV4-2, the J gene TRBJ2-7, with unresolved D. The V and J ends lost 0 bases and 6 bases respectively, with 18 bases between them. Germline V CDR1 and CDR2: LGHNA, YNFKEQ. This CDR3 region has 16 residues.